This T cell receptor beta chain came from a study of blood T cell repertoires in COVID-19. Study-level background: Italy, Spain and the United States were the sources of the convalescent and acute COVID-19 samples.

There are 15 residues in the CDR3. After removal of 2 bases from V and 4 bases from J, the junction contained 6 bases not matched to a gene. The germline V gene has CDR1 SNHLY and CDR2 FYNNEI. Per the original data handling: The authors estimated nucleated cell counts from reference gene primer amplification. Produced via immunoSEQ multiplex PCR; TCRdb's table is partial and in-frame only. V and J calls and clone size are as listed in that table; D and trimming were resolved from the DNA. The sample includes approximately 4,100 clones, 90% to 95% of them seen just once. This receptor was taken from a man aged 45-60 years with active COVID-19. The chain couples TRBV2 to TRBJ2-3; TRBD2 matches at 7 bases. The sample comprised peripheral blood. The CDR3 protein is CASSESVGGADTQYF. CDR3 nucleotide sequence: TGTGCCAGCAGTGAAAGTGTGGGAGGGGCAGATACGCAGTATTTT.